The entry below describes one T cell receptor (beta chain). This clonotype turned up a few times. Its antigen is not yet known. No per-base quality is available; no much larger clone lies one base away. The germline V and J ends show losses of 5 bases and 6 bases respectively, and no gene match explains 11 bases of the junction. CDR1 and CDR2 were assigned from the germline V gene (reference sequence) as LNHDA and SQIVND. From cysteine to phenylalanine, the CDR3 is 16 amino acids long. Just CDR3 DNA is preserved here, 48 bases in frame from base 1. The sample originates from a study of T cell repertoires in cytomegalovirus infection (dated by TCRdb to about 2019). Background for the entire study: Peptide stimulations targeted recently identified HLA-C-restricted CMV epitopes, whose presentation resists viral immunomodulation, together with well-studied HLA-B-restricted epitopes. Donor HLA type was relevant to the analysis, because carriage of CMV infection together with the matching HLA type was indicated by public TCR beta signatures. What the authors observed across the whole study: In both this cohort and an independent cohort of 352 donors, the cumulative frequency of public TCR beta family members distinguished carriers of CMV infection plus the relevant HLA type. In the ex vivo response, HLA-C-restricted CMV-specific TCR beta clonotypes were dominant, and in two of eight donors the single most frequent clonotype came from this HLA-C-restricted group.

The data were produced on an Illumina HiSeq 1500. The public reads were reprocessed in TCRdb via fastp at Q25 and MiXCR, keeping in-frame beta chains. Rows with a matching CDR3 protein are joined into one entry that keeps the most common DNA and genes. In all, the sample holds approximately 990,000 distinct CDR3 sequences, and approximately 33% of those were seen once. Around an eighth of the sample comes from the top ten. The intended sense of this specimen's treatment or condition label: in vitro stimulation with specific CMV peptide epitopes to enrich CMV-specific T cells. The input for sequencing was cultured CD8+ T cells from PBMCs, taken from culture after CMV antigen stimulation. The receptor was isolated from a human donor in good health (CMV status not recorded). Some clones in this sample may be carry-over from other donors' samples. The chain couples TRBV19 to TRBJ2-1; 9 junctional bases match TRBD1. The sequence in DNA is TGTGCCAGTAGTCCATGGGACAGGGTGGGTCGCAATGAGCAGTTCTTC. It translates as CASSPWDRVGRNEQFF.